This is a list of T cell receptor beta chains from one sample in a study of Ad26.COV2.S vaccination and SARS-CoV-2 variants. Sequencing used immunoSEQ multiplex PCR; TCRdb keeps in-frame clones, though not all of them. The sample has 85,000 to 120,000 clones; less than 85% are singletons. The sample consisted of peripheral blood, taken after recovery from COVID-19. These receptors came from a human donor who had recovered from COVID-19. Each CDR3 is given with its conserved first and last residue. The D gene is left open where the match is weak. Size tells how often a clone was seen (once, few, many) or the class of an expanded clone, and some rows leave it out.

TRBD1,TRBJ2-7,TRBV10-1,.,TGCGCCAGCAGCGACCCCGGGACAGGGACCTACGAGCAGTACTTC,CASSDPGTGTYEQYF
TRBD2,TRBJ2-2,TRBV11-2,.,TGTGCCAGCAGCTTAGTATCCAGCGGGGCTTCCGGGGAGCTGTTTTTT,CASSLVSSGASGELFF
TRBD2,TRBJ2-1,TRBV27,.,TGTGCCAGCTCCGGACTAGCGGGGGGTGACAATGAGCAGTTCTTC,CASSGLAGGDNEQFF
.,TRBJ2-7,TRBV6-1,few,TGTGCCAGCAGTTATCGGGAATACGAGCAGTACTTC,CASSYREYEQYF
TRBD1,TRBJ1-2,TRBV4-1,.,TGCGCCAGCAGAATGACAGGGGGCTATGGCTACACCTTC,CASRMTGGYGYTF
.,TRBJ1-6,TRBV5-1,.,TGCGCCAGCAGCCCGGACAGCCTAGCCAATTCACCCCTCCACTTT,CASSPDSLANSPLHF
TRBD2,TRBJ2-1,TRBV7-2,.,TGTGCCAGCAGCTTAGGCGGGGGGGGGTACAATGAGCAGTTCTTC,CASSLGGGGYNEQFF
.,TRBJ1-1,TRBV7-2,.,TGTGCCAGCAGCTTATTCGCCCCCAGGGGCTGGGGCACTGAAGCTTTCTTT,CASSLFAPRGWGTEAFF
TRBD1,TRBJ1-1,TRBV12-3/TRBV12-4,.,TGTGCCAGCCCGACAGGGGACGGGGCTGAAGCTTTCTTT,CASPTGDGAEAFF
TRBD1,TRBJ1-6,TRBV4-3,.,TGCGCCAGCAGCCAAGAGAGAACAGGGGCAGGTTCACCCCTCCACTTT,CASSQERTGAGSPLHF
.,TRBJ2-1,TRBV19,once,TGTGCCAGTAGTATCCTCCCTCTATATGAGCAGTTCTTC,CASSILPLYEQFF
TRBD1,TRBJ2-5,TRBV5-1,.,TGCGCCAGCAGCCGGGGACAGGGAAGCGAGACCCAGTACTTC,CASSRGQGSETQYF